This record concerns one T cell receptor (beta chain) sequence. Its matching antigen is unknown. These data come from a study of cytomegalovirus exposure and HLA in healthy donors. Researchers ran the PCR with 60 Vbeta and 13 Jbeta primers. Repertoires were generated with immunoSEQ multiplex PCR, while TCRdb's copy carries only in-frame clones and drops some. The top ten hold 3% to 4% of the sample, which has 100,000 to 150,000 clones, over 70% seen once. Study-level results: The likely explanation for a cluster of highly shared sequence variants was sequencing artifact.

Germline lookup yields CDR1 SGHTA and CDR2 FQGTGA. J lost 6 bases, V lost 5 bases, and 10 bases had no gene match. This CDR3 contains 15 residues. The rearrangement joins TRBV7-3 to TRBJ2-3, with 8 bases aligning to TRBD2. This sequence was found in a woman in her fifties or sixties in good health and CMV-seronegative. The specimen was PBMCs. The CDR3 DNA follows: TGTGCCAGCAGCGAGCTGGGGACTAGTGCCGATACGCAGTATTTT. Translated: CASSELGTSADTQYF.